This T cell receptor beta chain derives from a study of cytomegalovirus exposure and HLA in healthy donors. Germline values: CDR1 MGHRA, CDR2 YSYEKL. V lost 2 bases and J lost 2; bases outside the gene matches: 9. The CDR3 is 16 residues long. Concerning this clone: Its antigen is unidentified.

Method: immunoSEQ multiplex PCR; TCRdb's copy keeps in-frame clones and lacks some. The data contain 200,000 to 250,000 clones, around 90% of them singletons. Study results and limitations: It was reported that the classifier diagnosed cytomegalovirus status with high specificity and sensitivity in both the original and validation cohorts. In vitro experiments confirmed that three CMV-associated chains were specific for CMV antigens. Clusters of TCRs from the first cohort tended to co-occur in the 120 validation repertoires (as a later analysis found).

The sequenced sample consisted of PBMCs. The receptor comes from a woman aged 18-29 years in good health and CMV-seropositive. The chain joins TRBV4-1 to TRBJ2-7, with 7 bases aligning to TRBD2. This chain's CDR3 is CASSQLEASGTYEQYF. The CDR3 nucleotides are TGCGCCAGCAGCCAACTTGAGGCTAGCGGCACCTACGAGCAGTACTTC.